Below are 24 T cell receptor beta chains sequenced from a single sample in a study of vaccination effects on CD4 cells after COVID-19. Their target antigens are unknown. After expansion with viral peptide pools in the ViraFEST assay, antigen-specific CD4+ T cells were sequenced. Researchers isolated CD4+ T cells once less than twelve days of culture had elapsed. The vaccine given was either BNT162b2 or mRNA-1273, in two doses. Clones were read by immunoSEQ multiplex PCR, and TCRdb kept only the in-frame ones, dropping some. The sample contains over 80,000 clones, about three quarters of which appear only once. Here the sequenced sample was CD4+ T cells from PBMCs cultured with HCoV-OC43 spike peptides, taken after COVID-19 vaccination. Subset defined: HCoV-OC43 spike overlapping peptide pool stimulation. The origin of the receptors is a human donor who received a COVID-19 vaccine.

J is TRBJ2-6 and V is TRBV9, with 8 bases aligning to TRBD1. The length of the CDR3 is 17 residues. CDR1 and CDR2 (germline): SGDLS, YYNGEE. V lost 3 bases, J lost 0 bases, and 5 bases stayed unmatched. In nucleotides, the CDR3 is TGTGCCAGCAGCGCGGGGACAGGTCGCTCTGGGGCCAACGTCCTGACTTTC. It specifies CASSAGTGRSGANVLTF.

The chain recombines TRBV7-2 with TRBJ2-1, with D unclear. From germline, CDR1 is SGHTA and CDR2 FQGNSA. V was trimmed by 1 base and J by 5 bases, leaving 6 bases between them. This CDR3 spans 13 amino acids. CDR3: CASSLVRHNEQFF. Written as DNA, the CDR3 is TGTGCCAGCAGCTTAGTCCGACACAATGAGCAGTTCTTC.

The table lists this clone with a few counts. This chain uses TRBV4-1 with TRBJ1-4; the D is unclear. V dropped 6 bases and J dropped 7 bases, with 12 bases sitting between them. Germline CDR1 reads MGHRA; CDR2 reads YSYEKL. This CDR3 spans 13 amino acids. In DNA, the CDR3 is TGCGCCAGCAGTCCAGCCTTGAGTGAAAAACTGTTTTTT. It is translated as CASSPALSEKLFF.

The chain is built from TRBV5-1 and TRBJ2-5; TRBD1 matches 9 bases. Germline V CDR1 and CDR2: SGHRS, YFSETQ. The ends lost 4 bases at V and 4 bases at J; junction bases unmatched: 17. This CDR3 spans 18 amino acids. CDR3 bases: TGCGCCAGCAGCATACGAAGGGACAGGGTTTCACTCCCAGAGACCCAGTACTTC. As protein: CASSIRRDRVSLPETQYF.

The CDR3 DNA follows: TGTGCCAGCAGCTTAAGAGGGGCACAGAACACCGGGGAGCTGTTTTTT. Its protein is CASSLRGAQNTGELFF. V gene TRBV7-2 combines with J gene TRBJ2-2, with D perhaps given as TRBD1 or TRBD2 (5 bases each). The length of the CDR3 is 16 residues. The germline V and J ends were trimmed by 2 bases and 1 base, with 11 bases remaining between them. Germline CDR1 is SGHTA and CDR2 is FQGNSA. Filled out from reference TRBV7-2 and TRBJ2-2, the complete variable domain reads GAGVSQSPSNKVTEKGKDVELRCDPISGHTALYWYRQSLGQGLEFLIYFQGNSAPDKSGLPSDRFSAERTGGSVSTLTIQRTQQEDSAVYLCASSLRGAQNTGELFFGEGSRLTVL.

This chain joins TRBV24-1 and TRBJ1-4; the D gene is possibly TRBD1 (6 bases). This CDR3 has 15 amino acids. The ends were cut back, 2 bases at V and 8 bases at J, with 14 bases in the middle. Germline loops: CDR1 KGHDR, CDR2 SFDVKD. CDR3 loop: CATSDSRTEGEKLFF. CDR3 nucleotides: TGTGCCACCAGTGATTCACGGACAGAAGGGGAAAAACTGTTTTTT.

The table lists this clone with a few counts. V usage is TRBV29-1 and J usage is TRBJ1-6; no clear D. The CDR3 contains 14 residues. V lost 6 bases to trimming and J lost 7 bases, with 16 bases between them. CDR1 is SQVTM and CDR2 is ANQGSEA in the germline V gene. The CDR3 bases are TGCAGCGTACGGACTCCTAACAACAATTCACCCCTCCACTTT. Its translation is CSVRTPNNNSPLHF.

The rearrangement uses TRBV27 and TRBJ1-5; D remains ambiguous. The CDR3 has 14 residues. Per germline, CDR1 MNHEY and CDR2 SMNVEV (reference sequence). Trimming shortened V by 5 bases and J by 0 bases, and 8 bases separated the two germline ends. DNA of the CDR3: TGTGCCAGCAGTCCCAGCATTAGCAATCAGCCCCAGCATTTT. It yields the protein CASSPSISNQPQHF.

Written as DNA, the CDR3 is TGTGCCAGTAGTATCTTCGGGGGACCTAATGAAAAACTGTTTTTT. It codes for CASSIFGGPNEKLFF. This chain uses TRBV19 with TRBJ1-4, with a weak D call TRBD1 (5 bases). Trimming removed 3 bases from V and 3 bases from J, with 11 bases in between. Per germline, CDR1 LNHDA and CDR2 SQIVND (reference sequence). This CDR3 is 15 amino acids long. Variable domain in full (rest from reference TRBV19 and TRBJ1-4): DGGITQSPKYLFRKEGQNVTLSCEQNLNHDAMYWYRQDPGQGLRLIYYSQIVNDFQKGDIAEGYSVSREKKESFPLTVTSAQKNPTAFYLCASSIFGGPNEKLFFGSGTQLSVL.

The V and J genes are TRBV4-1 and TRBJ1-1; D gene uncertain. Germline V gene lookup returns CDR1 MGHRA and CDR2 YSYEKL. The CDR3 contains 15 residues. V dropped 2 bases and J dropped 4 bases, with 14 bases sitting between them. The CDR3 DNA sequence: TGCGCCAGCAGCCAAAGTTCCATCCTAGTCACTGAAGCTTTCTTT. It yields the protein CASSQSSILVTEAFF.

This clone has only one observation. The rearrangement links TRBV6-5 to TRBJ1-1; no firm D call. V was clipped by 6 bases and J by 7 bases, with 12 bases between them. The CDR3 spans 12 residues. Germline V gives CDR1 MNHEY, CDR2 SVGAGI. CDR3 DNA: TGTGCCAGCAGGACCGGACGGAGTGAAGCTTTCTTT. The encoded protein is CASRTGRSEAFF.

In this sample, this clone turned up a few times. The chain carries TRBV18 and TRBJ1-2; 7 bases map to TRBD1. The germline V gene has CDR1 KGHSH and CDR2 LQKENI. The CDR3 extends over 17 amino acids. The V segment lost 4 bases and the J segment 0 bases; nucleotides outside the gene matches: 11. The CDR3 nucleotides are TGTGCCAGCTCACTCCGACAGGGTCTATCCGCTAACTATGGCTACACCTTC. Its translation: CASSLRQGLSANYGYTF.

This clone was picked up a small number of times. The rearrangement uses TRBV6-2 or TRBV6-3 and TRBJ2-7; D is unclear. Germline V gene lookup returns CDR1 MNHEY and CDR2 SVGEGT. V lost 6 bases and J 1 base, leaving 4 bases between the germline ends. The CDR3 has 11 amino acids. In DNA, the CDR3 is TGTGCCAGCAGCACTTCCTACGAGCAGTACGTC. Translation gives CASSTSYEQYV.

The gene calls are TRBV2 and TRBJ2-3; possibly TRBD1 for D (5 bases). This CDR3 region has 12 residues. Germline lookup yields CDR1 SNHLY and CDR2 FYNNEI. The V and J ends lost 7 bases and 2 bases respectively, with 7 bases between them. The CDR3 DNA is TGTGCCAGCAAGGGGTACACAGATACGCAGTATTTT. Residues: CASKGYTDTQYF.

A single count supports this clone. The gene calls are TRBV2 and TRBJ1-1; D unclear. This CDR3 has 15 residues. V was trimmed by 6 bases and J by 0 bases, leaving 14 bases between them. Germline values: CDR1 SNHLY, CDR2 FYNNEI. The CDR3 sequence: CASSPNELMNTEAFF. For the CDR3, the DNA is TGTGCCAGCAGCCCAAACGAGCTAATGAACACTGAAGCTTTCTTT.

This clone was seen more than once but under ten times. The gene calls are TRBV5-5 and TRBJ2-5, with TRBD2 as a possible D gene (6 bases). The CDR3 extends over 13 amino acids. V lost 4 bases to trimming and J lost 9 bases, with 16 bases between them. Per the germline V gene, CDR1 is SGHKS and CDR2 is YYEKEE (reference sequence). The CDR3 DNA reads as TGTGCCAGCAGCACTGGGACTTCGGTGGCCCAGTACTTC. Translating gives CASSTGTSVAQYF.

This chain links TRBV7-9 with TRBJ1-4, with 8 bases identical to TRBD1. Trimming took 5 bases from V and 7 from J; bases not matched to a gene: 9. This CDR3 spans 15 amino acids. Germline V gene data show CDR1 as SEHNR and CDR2 as FQNEAQ (reference sequence). The CDR3 sequence: CASSSGQGSGEKLFF. The CDR3 region has the DNA TGTGCCAGCAGCAGTGGACAGGGTTCGGGTGAAAAACTGTTTTTT.

The chain has TRBV3-1 (or the pseudogene TRBV3-2) and TRBJ2-3, with D possibly matching TRBD2 (5 bases). The CDR3 loop spans 16 amino acids. Germline lookup yields CDR1 LGHDT and CDR2 YNNKEL (reference sequence). The V gene lost 0 bases and the J gene lost 0 bases, with 10 bases spanning the gap. The CDR3 is CASSQERGLSTDTQYF. CDR3 coding DNA: TGTGCCAGCAGCCAAGAGCGAGGGCTTAGCACAGATACGCAGTATTTT.

This clone was counted between two and nine times. This chain links TRBV2 with TRBJ2-1; D is undetermined. V was pared by 5 bases and J by 0 bases, with 11 bases between. The germline CDR1 and CDR2 sequences are SNHLY and FYNNEI. CDR3 size: 15 residues. This CDR3 is CASSRPRNSYNEQFF. The CDR3 coding sequence is TGTGCCAGCAGTCGCCCCAGAAACTCCTACAATGAGCAGTTCTTC.

V usage is TRBV11-3 and J usage is TRBJ1-5, with TRBD1 as a possible D gene (6 bases). Trimming shortened V by 6 bases and J by 0 bases, and 18 bases separated the two germline ends. Germline CDR1 is SGHNT and CDR2 is YENEEA. The CDR3 consists of 17 residues. The CDR3 region has the DNA TGTGCCAGCAGATGCAAACAGGGACGCAATAGCAATCAGCCCCAGCATTTT. It is translated as CASRCKQGRNSNQPQHF.

In this sample, this clone turned up a few times. This CDR3 reads CATAHSRDGQPQHF. CDR3 bases: TGTGCCACCGCGCATTCCCGGGACGGCCAGCCCCAGCATTTT. This chain connects TRBV24-1 to TRBJ1-5; tentatively, D is TRBD1 (5 bases). Germline CDR1 KGHDR, CDR2 SFDVKD. This CDR3 is built from 14 residues. Trimming pared 9 bases from V and 7 bases from J, leaving 18 bases between.

This chain joins TRBV7-9 and TRBJ1-1, with TRBD1 as a possible D gene (5 bases). Trimming pared 5 bases from V and 4 bases from J, leaving 23 bases between. CDR1 and CDR2 from the germline V gene are SEHNR and FQNEAQ (reference sequence). The CDR3 consists of 17 residues. CDR3 region: CASSPRAMEGPTTEAFF. In nucleotides, the CDR3 is TGTGCCAGCAGCCCCCGGGCCATGGAGGGGCCCACCACTGAAGCTTTCTTT. The variable domain in full, completed from reference TRBV7-9 and TRBJ1-1, reads DTGVSQNPRHKITKRGQNVTFRCDPISEHNRLYWYRQTLGQGPEFLTYFQNEAQLEKSRLLSDRFSAERPKGSFSTLEIQRTEQGDSAMYLCASSPRAMEGPTTEAFFGQGTRLTVV.

This clone was counted once. V is TRBV21-1 and J is TRBJ2-7; the table's D call of TRBD1 was not tested on the DNA. TRBV21-1 is shown as a pseudogene. The CDR3 is made up of 15 amino acids. The CDR3 DNA is TGTGCCAGCAGCCAGGGACAGGGACTCTCCTACGAGCAGTACGTC. This encodes CASSQGQGLSYEQYV.

The V gene is TRBV9, the J gene TRBJ1-3; TRBD1 agrees at 7 bases. The CDR3 has 16 residues. V shed 4 bases, J shed 4 bases, and the junction held 11 bases outside the gene matches. Germline CDR1 and CDR2: SGDLS and YYNGEE. CDR3 protein: CASSPRQGEGGNTIYF. CDR3 nucleotides: TGTGCCAGCAGCCCCCGACAGGGAGAGGGAGGAAACACCATATATTTT. Complete variable domain (other parts from reference TRBV9 and TRBJ1-3): DSGVTQTPKHLITATGQRVTLRCSPRSGDLSVYWYQQSLDQGLQFLIQYYNGEERAKGNILERFSAQQFPDLHSELNLSSLELGDSALYFCASSPRQGEGGNTIYFGEGSWLTVV.